Here is one T cell receptor beta chain with its context. Its antigen is as yet unknown. This sample was taken from a study of T-cell memory formation after mild COVID-19. General study results and limits: In pre-infection memory, a portion of responding clones appeared, which suggested that cross-reactive memory joined.

The CDR3 spans 18 residues. The V end was cut by 0 bases, the J end by 6 bases, with 21 bases between. The germline CDR1 and CDR2 sequences are SGDLS and YYNGEE. cDNA libraries for TCR alpha and TCR beta, carrying sample barcodes and UMIs, came from 5'RACE with constant-segment primers. In TCRdb, the 5' RACE reads were re-called with MiXCR into one record per CDR3 protein. The profile shows about half a million distinct CDR3 sequences, approximately 18% of them singletons. The gene calls are TRBV9 and TRBJ2-2; weak D call: TRBD1 (7 bases). This TCR was sampled from an adult woman who had mild COVID-19 (a few samples of this study predate the infection). Cell type and time point are not known. Sequencing input: PBMCs or a T cell subset sorted from them (not recorded which). CDR3 in amino acids: CASSVEAGGRGHSGELFF. CDR3 bases: TGTGCCAGCAGCGTAGAGGCCGGGGGTAGGGGGCACTCCGGGGAGCTGTTTTTT.